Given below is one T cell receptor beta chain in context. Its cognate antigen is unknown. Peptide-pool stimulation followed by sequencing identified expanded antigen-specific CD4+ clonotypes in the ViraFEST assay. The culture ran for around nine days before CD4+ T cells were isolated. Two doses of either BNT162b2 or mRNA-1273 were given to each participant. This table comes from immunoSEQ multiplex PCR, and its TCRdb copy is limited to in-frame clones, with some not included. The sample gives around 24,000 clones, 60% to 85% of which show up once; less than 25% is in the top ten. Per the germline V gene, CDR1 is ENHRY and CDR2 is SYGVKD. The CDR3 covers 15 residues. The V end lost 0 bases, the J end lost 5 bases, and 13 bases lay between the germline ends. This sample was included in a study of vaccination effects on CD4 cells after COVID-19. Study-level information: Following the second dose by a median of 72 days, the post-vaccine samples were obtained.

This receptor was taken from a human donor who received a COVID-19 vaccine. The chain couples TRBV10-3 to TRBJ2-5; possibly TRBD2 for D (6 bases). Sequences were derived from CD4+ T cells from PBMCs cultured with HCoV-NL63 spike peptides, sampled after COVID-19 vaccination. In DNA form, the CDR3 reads TGTGCCATCAGTGAGTCGACTGGTGGGGGGGAGACCCAGTACTTC. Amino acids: CAISESTGGGETQYF.